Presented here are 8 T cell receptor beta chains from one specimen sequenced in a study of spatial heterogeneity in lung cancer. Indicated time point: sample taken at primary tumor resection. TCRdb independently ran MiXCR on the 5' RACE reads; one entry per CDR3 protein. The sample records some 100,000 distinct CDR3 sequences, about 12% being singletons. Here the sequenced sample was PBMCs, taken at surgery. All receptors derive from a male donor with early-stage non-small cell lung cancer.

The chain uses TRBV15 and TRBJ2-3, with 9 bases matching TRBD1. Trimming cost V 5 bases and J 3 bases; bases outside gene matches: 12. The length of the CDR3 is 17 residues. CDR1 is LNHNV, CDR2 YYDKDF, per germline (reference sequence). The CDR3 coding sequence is TGTGCCACCAGCGGCCACAGGGGGCTGGGAAGGACAGATACGCAGTATTTT. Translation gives CATSGHRGLGRTDTQYF.

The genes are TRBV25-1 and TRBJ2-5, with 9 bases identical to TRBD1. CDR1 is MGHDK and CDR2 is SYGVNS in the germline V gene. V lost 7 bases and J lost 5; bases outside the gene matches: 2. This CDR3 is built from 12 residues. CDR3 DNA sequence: TGTGCCAGCACGGACAGGGGTGAGACCCAGTACTTC. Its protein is CASTDRGETQYF.

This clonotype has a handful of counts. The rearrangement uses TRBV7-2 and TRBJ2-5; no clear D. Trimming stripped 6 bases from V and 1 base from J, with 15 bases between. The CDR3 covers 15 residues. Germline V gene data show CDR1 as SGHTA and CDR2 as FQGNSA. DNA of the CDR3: TGTGCCAGCAGTGCACGTCCGGCTTCCCAAGAGACCCAGTACTTC. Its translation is CASSARPASQETQYF.

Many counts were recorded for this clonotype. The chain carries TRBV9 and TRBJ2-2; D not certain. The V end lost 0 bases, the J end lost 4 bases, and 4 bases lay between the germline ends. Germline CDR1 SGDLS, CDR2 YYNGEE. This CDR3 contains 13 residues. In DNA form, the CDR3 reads TGTGCCAGCAGCGTAGGGGGCACCGGGGAGCTGTTTTTT. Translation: CASSVGGTGELFF.

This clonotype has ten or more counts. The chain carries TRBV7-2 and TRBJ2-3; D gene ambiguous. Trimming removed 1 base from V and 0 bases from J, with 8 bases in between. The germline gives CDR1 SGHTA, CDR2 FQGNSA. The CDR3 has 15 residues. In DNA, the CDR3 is TGTGCCAGCAGCTTAGTGGGTATTAGCACAGATACGCAGTATTTT. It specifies CASSLVGISTDTQYF.

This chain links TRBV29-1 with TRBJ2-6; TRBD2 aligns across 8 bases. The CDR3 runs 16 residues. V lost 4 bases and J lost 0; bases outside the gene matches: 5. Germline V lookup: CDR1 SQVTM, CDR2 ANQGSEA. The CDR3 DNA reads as TGCAGCGTTGTTGCGGGAGGCTCCTCTGGGGCCAACGTCCTGACTTTC. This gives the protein CSVVAGGSSGANVLTF.

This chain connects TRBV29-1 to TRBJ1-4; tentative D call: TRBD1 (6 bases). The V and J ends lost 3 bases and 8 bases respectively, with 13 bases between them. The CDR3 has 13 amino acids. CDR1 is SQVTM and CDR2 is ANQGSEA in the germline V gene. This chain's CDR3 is CSVDEGVGEKLFF. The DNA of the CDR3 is TGCAGCGTTGATGAGGGGGTTGGGGAAAAACTGTTTTTT.

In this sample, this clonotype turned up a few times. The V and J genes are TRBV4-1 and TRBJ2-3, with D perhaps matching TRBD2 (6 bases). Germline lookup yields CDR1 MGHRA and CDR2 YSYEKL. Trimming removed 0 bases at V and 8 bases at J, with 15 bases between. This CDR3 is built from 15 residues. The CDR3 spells CASSQEGGGSVTQYF. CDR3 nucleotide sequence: TGCGCCAGCAGCCAAGAGGGCGGAGGGTCGGTTACGCAGTATTTT.